This T cell receptor (beta chain) was profiled in a study of blood T cell repertoires in COVID-19. Study overall: Acute and convalescent COVID-19 specimens originated in the United States, Italy and Spain. Nucleic acid was either cDNA or gDNA, and it came from T cells, B-cell-depleted T cells, or PBMCs.

As concerns this clone: Other DNA sequences within the sample encode an identical CDR3.

The CDR3 loop spans 14 amino acids. Per the germline V gene, CDR1 is SGHRS and CDR2 is YFSETQ. With 0 bases removed from V and 4 bases from J, the gap between germline ends came to 10 bases. As handled by the study authors: Estimation of nucleated cell counts relied on the amplification of reference gene primers. Measured with immunoSEQ multiplex PCR; TCRdb has only the in-frame clones, and not every one. V and J calls plus clone size are reproduced from that table; the DNA served to infer D and trimming. The table shows 200,000 to 250,000 clones, with more than 70% occurring only once. This sequence joins TRBV5-1 and TRBJ1-2; D is unclear. The source is an elderly woman with acute or convalescent COVID-19. Sequencing was performed on peripheral blood. The CDR3 here is CASSLEAGGYGYTF. The CDR3 region has the DNA TGCGCCAGCAGCTTGGAAGCAGGAGGCTATGGCTACACCTTC.